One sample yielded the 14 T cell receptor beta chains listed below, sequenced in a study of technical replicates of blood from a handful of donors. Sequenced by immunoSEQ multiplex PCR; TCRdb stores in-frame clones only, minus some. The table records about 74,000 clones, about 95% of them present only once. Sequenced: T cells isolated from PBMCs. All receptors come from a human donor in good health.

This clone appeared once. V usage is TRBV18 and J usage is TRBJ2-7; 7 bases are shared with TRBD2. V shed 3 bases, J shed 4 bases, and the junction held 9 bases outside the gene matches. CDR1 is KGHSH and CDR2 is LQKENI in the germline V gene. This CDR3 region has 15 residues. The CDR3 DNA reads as TGTGCCAGCTCACCGGGAGGGGTGCTCGTGTACGAGCAGTACTTC. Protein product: CASSPGGVLVYEQYF.

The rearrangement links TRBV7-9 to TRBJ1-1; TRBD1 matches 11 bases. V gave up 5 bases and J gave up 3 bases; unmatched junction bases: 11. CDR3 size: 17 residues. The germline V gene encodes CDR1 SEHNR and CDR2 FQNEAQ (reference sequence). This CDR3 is CASSGNRDRGVHTEAFF. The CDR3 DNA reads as TGTGCCAGCAGCGGAAACCGGGACAGGGGGGTTCACACTGAAGCTTTCTTT.

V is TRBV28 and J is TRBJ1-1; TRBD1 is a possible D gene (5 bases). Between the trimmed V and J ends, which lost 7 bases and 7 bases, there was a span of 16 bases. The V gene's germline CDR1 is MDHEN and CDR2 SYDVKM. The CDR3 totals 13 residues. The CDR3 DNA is TGTGCCAGCAACGGGGGGGGGATGGTTGAAGCTTTCTTT. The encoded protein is CASNGGGMVEAFF. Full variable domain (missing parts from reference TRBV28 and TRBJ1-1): DVKVTQSSRYLVKRTGEKVFLECVQDMDHENMFWYRQDPGLGLRLIYFSYDVKMKEKGDIPEGYSVSREKKERFSLILESASTNQTSMYLCASNGGGMVEAFFGQGTRLTVV.

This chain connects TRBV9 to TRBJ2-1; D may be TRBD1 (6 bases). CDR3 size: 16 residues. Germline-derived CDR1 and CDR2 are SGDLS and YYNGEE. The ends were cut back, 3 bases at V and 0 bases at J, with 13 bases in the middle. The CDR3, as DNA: TGTGCCAGCAGCGGAGGGGGATCCGTCTCCTACAATGAGCAGTTCTTC. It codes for CASSGGGSVSYNEQFF.

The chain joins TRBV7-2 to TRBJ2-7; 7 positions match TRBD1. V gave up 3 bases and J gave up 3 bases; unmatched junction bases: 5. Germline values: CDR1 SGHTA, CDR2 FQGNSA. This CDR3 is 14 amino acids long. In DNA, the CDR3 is TGTGCCAGCAGCTTTGCGGCAGGGGGCTACGAGCAGTACTTC. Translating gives CASSFAAGGYEQYF.

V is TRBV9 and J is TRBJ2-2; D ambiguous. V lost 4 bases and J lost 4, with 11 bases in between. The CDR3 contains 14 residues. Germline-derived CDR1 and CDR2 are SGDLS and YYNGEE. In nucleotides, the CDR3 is TGTGCCAGCAGCCGGAGTCAGACCACCGGGGAGCTGTTTTTT. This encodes CASSRSQTTGELFF.

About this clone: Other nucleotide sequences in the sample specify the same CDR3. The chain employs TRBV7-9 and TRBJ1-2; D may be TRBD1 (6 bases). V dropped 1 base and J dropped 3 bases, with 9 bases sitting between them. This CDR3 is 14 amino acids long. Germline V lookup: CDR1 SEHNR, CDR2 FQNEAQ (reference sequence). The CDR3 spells CASSLEQGYYGYTF. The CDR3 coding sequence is TGTGCCAGCAGCTTAGAGCAGGGGTACTATGGCTACACCTTC.

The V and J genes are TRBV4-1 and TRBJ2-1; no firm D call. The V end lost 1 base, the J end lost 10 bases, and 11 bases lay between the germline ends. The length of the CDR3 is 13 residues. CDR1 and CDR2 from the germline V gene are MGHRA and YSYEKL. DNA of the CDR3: TGCGCCAGCAGCCAAGTCGTGGGCCCCGAGCAGTTCTTC. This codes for CASSQVVGPEQFF.

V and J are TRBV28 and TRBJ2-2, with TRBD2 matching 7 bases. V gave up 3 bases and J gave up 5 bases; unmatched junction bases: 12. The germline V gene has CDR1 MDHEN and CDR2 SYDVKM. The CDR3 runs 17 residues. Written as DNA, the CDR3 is TGTGCCAGCAGTTTTAAGTTAGAGACTAGCAATACCGGGGAGCTGTTTTTT. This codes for CASSFKLETSNTGELFF.

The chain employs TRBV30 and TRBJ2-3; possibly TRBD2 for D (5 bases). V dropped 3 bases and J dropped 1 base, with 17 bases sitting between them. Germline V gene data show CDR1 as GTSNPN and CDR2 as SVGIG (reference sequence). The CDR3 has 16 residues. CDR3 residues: CAWSLRGAGRTDTQYF. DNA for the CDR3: TGTGCCTGGAGCCTCCGGGGAGCAGGACGCACAGATACGCAGTATTTT.

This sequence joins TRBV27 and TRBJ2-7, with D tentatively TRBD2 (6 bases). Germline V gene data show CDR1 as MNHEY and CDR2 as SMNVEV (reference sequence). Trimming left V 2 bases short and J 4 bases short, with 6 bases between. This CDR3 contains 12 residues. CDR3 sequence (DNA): TGTGCCAGCAGTTTAGGAGGGTACGAGCAGTACTTC. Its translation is CASSLGGYEQYF.

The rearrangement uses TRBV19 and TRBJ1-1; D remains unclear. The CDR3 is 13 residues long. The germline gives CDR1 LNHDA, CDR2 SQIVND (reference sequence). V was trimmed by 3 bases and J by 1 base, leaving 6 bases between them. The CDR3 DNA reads TGTGCCAGTAGTATCACAGAGAACACTGAAGCTTTCTTT. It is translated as CASSITENTEAFF.

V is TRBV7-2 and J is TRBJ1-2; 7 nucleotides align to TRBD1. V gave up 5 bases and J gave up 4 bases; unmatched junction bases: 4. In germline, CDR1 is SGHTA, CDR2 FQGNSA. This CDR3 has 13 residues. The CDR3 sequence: CASSLTGRYGYTF. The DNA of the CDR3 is TGTGCCAGCAGCCTGACAGGGCGCTATGGCTACACCTTC.

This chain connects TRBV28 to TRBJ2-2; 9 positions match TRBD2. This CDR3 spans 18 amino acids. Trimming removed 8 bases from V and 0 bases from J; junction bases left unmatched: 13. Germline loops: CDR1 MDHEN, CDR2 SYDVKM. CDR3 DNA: TGTGCCAGCCATGCAGTCCAGCGGGAGGTTTCGAACACCGGGGAGCTGTTTTTT. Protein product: CASHAVQREVSNTGELFF.